What follows are 9 T cell receptor beta chains derived from one specimen sequenced in a study of blood T cells in healthy people across ages. A second PCR, run for about 7 to 11 cycles, used a sample-barcoded 5' primer plus a J-beta primer mix. TCRdb passed the 5' RACE reads through MiXCR, listing each CDR3 protein once. The sample contains some 1.7 million distinct CDR3 sequences, 28% of which appear only once. Sequences were obtained from blood. The receptors come from a woman between 25 and 40 years old in good health.

This clonotype was counted a few times. The J gene is TRBJ2-5, the V gene TRBV29-1; D perhaps matches TRBD2 (5 bases). V lost 2 bases to trimming and J lost 11 bases, with 18 bases between them. The V gene's germline CDR1 is SQVTM and CDR2 ANQGSEA. The CDR3 length is 13 residues. The CDR3 loop reads CSVEREGVREQYF. The CDR3 bases are TGCAGCGTTGAACGAGAGGGTGTGAGGGAGCAGTACTTC.

This clonotype was seen at least ten times. This chain links TRBV10-1 with TRBJ2-1, with D tentatively TRBD1 (5 bases). With 2 bases removed from V and 6 bases from J, the gap between germline ends came to 8 bases. This CDR3 region has 13 residues. Per germline, CDR1 WNHNN and CDR2 SYGVQD (reference sequence). CDR3 amino acids: CASSETQGNEQFF. The DNA of the CDR3 is TGCGCCAGCAGTGAGACCCAGGGCAATGAGCAGTTCTTC.

The count of this clonotype is one. This rearrangement joins TRBV12-3 or TRBV12-4 to TRBJ2-7; 7 nucleotides match TRBD2. Trimming removed 2 bases from V and 2 bases from J; junction bases left unmatched: 9. This CDR3 spans 16 amino acids. Written as DNA, the CDR3 is TGTGCCAGCAGTTTATCTTCAGGCGGGGGAGCCTACGAGCAGTACTTC. Residues: CASSLSSGGGAYEQYF.

J is TRBJ2-6 and V is TRBV20-1, with unresolved D. CDR1 and CDR2 (germline): DFQATT, SNEGSKA (reference sequence). The germline V and J ends were trimmed by 2 bases and 0 bases, with 11 bases remaining between them. The CDR3 covers 16 residues. The CDR3 bases are TGCAGTGCTAGATCCGGCGGTTCCTCTGGGGCCAACGTCCTGACTTTC. Translating gives CSARSGGSSGANVLTF.

The table lists this clonotype with many counts. The V call is TRBV7-2, the J call TRBJ2-1; either TRBD1 or TRBD2 may supply D (6 bases each). Germline values: CDR1 SGHTA, CDR2 FQGNSA. With 4 bases removed from V and 8 bases from J, the gap between germline ends came to 9 bases. The CDR3 length is 12 residues. This CDR3 is CASSWGADEQFF. The CDR3 nucleotides read TGTGCCAGCAGCTGGGGGGCCGATGAGCAGTTCTTC.

This clonotype has a handful of counts. The V call is TRBV11-2, the J call TRBJ2-5, with TRBD1 matching 9 bases. The CDR3 has 14 residues. Germline V gives CDR1 SGHAT, CDR2 FQNNGV. J lost 6 bases, V lost 3 bases, and 5 bases had no gene match. DNA of the CDR3: TGTGCCAGCAGCTTCAACAGGGGGCAACAGACCCAGTACTTC. Translation gives CASSFNRGQQTQYF.

The chain couples TRBV27 to TRBJ2-5; D is unresolved. Matching the DNA end better, TRBJ2-7 makes the J call doubtful. The germline V gene has CDR1 MNHEY and CDR2 SMNVEV (reference sequence). The CDR3 totals 14 residues. The CDR3 sequence: CASSLPDGTYEQYF. For the CDR3, the DNA is TGTGCCAGCAGTTTACCCGACGGAACCTACGAGCAGTACTTC.

This clonotype was seen a few times. This chain links TRBV6-2 or TRBV6-3 with TRBJ2-1, with D unresolved. Germline loops: CDR1 MNHEY, CDR2 SVGEGT. The CDR3 contains 13 residues. V lost 0 bases, J lost 9 bases, and 9 bases lay in between. CDR3 protein: CASSYSPRSEQFF. The CDR3, as DNA: TGTGCCAGCAGTTACTCCCCCAGGAGTGAGCAGTTCTTC.

V usage is TRBV4-1 and J usage is TRBJ2-3, with D perhaps TRBD1 (6 bases). Germline values: CDR1 MGHRA, CDR2 YSYEKL. Deletions cut 1 base from V and 12 bases from J, with 11 bases between. The CDR3 has 12 amino acids. The CDR3, as DNA: TGCGCCAGCAGCCAAGTACAGGGTCCTCAGTATTTT. Translated, it gives CASSQVQGPQYF.